A single sample is the source of the 26 T cell receptor beta chains below, sequenced in a study of CD8+ T cells in alopecia areata. cDNA serving as the sequencing template came from extracted, reverse transcribed RNA. Only in-frame clones appear in the TCRdb table, and some are missing; sequencing was by immunoSEQ multiplex PCR. Of fewer than 200,000 clones listed, 59% are singletons. The material was CD4+ T cells sorted from blood, obtained at week 0. Source of these receptors: a human donor with alopecia areata.

The chain carries TRBV6-1 and TRBJ2-3, with D unresolved. V lost 5 bases and J lost 2, with 14 bases in between. Germline CDR1 MNHNS, CDR2 SASEGT. This CDR3 comprises 15 residues. CDR3 nucleotides: TGTGCCAGCAGTTTTAGGAACAGAGCCACAGATACGCAGTATTTT. It translates to CASSFRNRATDTQYF.

This clone has a handful of counts. The chain uses TRBV11-2 and TRBJ1-1, with unresolved D. The CDR3 runs 14 residues. In germline, CDR1 is SGHAT, CDR2 FQNNGV. V was clipped by 1 base and J by 1 base, with 7 bases between them. The CDR3 here is CASSLGAANTEAFF. In DNA, the CDR3 is TGTGCCAGCAGCTTAGGGGCGGCGAACACTGAAGCTTTCTTT. The whole variable domain, remainder taken from reference TRBV11-2 and TRBJ1-1, is EAGVAQSPRYKIIEKRQSVAFWCNPISGHATLYWYQQILGQGPKLLIQFQNNGVVDDSQLPKDRFSAERLKGVDSTLKIQPAKLEDSAVYLCASSLGAANTEAFFGQGTRLTVV.

In this sample, this clone turned up a few times. This chain connects TRBV18 to TRBJ2-2; D is undetermined. V lost 1 base to trimming and J lost 0 bases, with 12 bases between them. The germline V gene encodes CDR1 KGHSH and CDR2 LQKENI. The CDR3 contains 17 residues. This chain's CDR3 is CASSPLSGVTNTGELFF. The CDR3 DNA follows: TGTGCCAGCTCACCACTATCAGGCGTTACGAACACCGGGGAGCTGTTTTTT.

This chain joins TRBV15 and TRBJ2-1, with a possible D match to TRBD1 (6 bases). The CDR3 consists of 14 residues. Trimming shortened V by 1 base and J by 8 bases, and 12 bases separated the two germline ends. The germline V gene has CDR1 LNHNV and CDR2 YYDKDF (reference sequence). The CDR3 DNA reads as TGTGCCACCAGCAGAGGACAGGCCCGGCATGAGCAGTTCTTC. It yields the protein CATSRGQARHEQFF.

In this sample, this clone turned up a few times. The chain recombines TRBV30 with TRBJ2-3, with a weak D call TRBD1 (7 bases). Trimming cost V 7 bases and J 5 bases, with 16 bases left between them. Germline V gene sequence: CDR1 GTSNPN, CDR2 SVGIG (reference sequence). The CDR3 consists of 13 residues. CDR3: CAYGGGRGDTQYF. The DNA of the CDR3 is TGTGCCTATGGAGGGGGCCGTGGAGATACGCAGTATTTT. Drawing the rest from reference TRBV30 and TRBJ2-3, the complete variable domain is SQTIHQWPATLVQPVGSPLSLECTVEGTSNPNLYWYRQAAGRGLQLLFYSVGIGQISSEVPQNLSASRPQDRQFILSSKKLLLSDSGFYLCAYGGGRGDTQYFGPGTRLTVL.

This clone was observed a handful of times. The rearrangement links TRBV29-1 to TRBJ1-1; D is unresolved. Germline values: CDR1 SQVTM, CDR2 ANQGSEA. V lost 4 bases, J lost 7 bases, and 13 bases lay in between. This CDR3 has 12 residues. The CDR3 region is CSVAASFNEAFF. CDR3 coding DNA: TGCAGCGTTGCGGCCAGTTTTAATGAAGCTTTCTTT. Based on the CDR3 plus reference TRBV29-1 and TRBJ1-1, the full variable domain is SAVISQKPSRDICQRGTSLTIQCQVDSQVTMMFWYRQQPGQSLTLIATANQGSEATYESGFVIDKFPISRPNLTFSTLTVSNMSPEDSSIYLCSVAASFNEAFFGQGTRLTVV.

The V and J genes are TRBV2 and TRBJ2-5, with 7 bases fitting TRBD1. Trimming removed 6 bases from V and 5 bases from J; junction bases left unmatched: 6. This CDR3 has 13 amino acids. Germline-derived CDR1 and CDR2 are SNHLY and FYNNEI. The CDR3, as DNA: TGTGCCAGCAGGGGACAGCCAGGGGAGACCCAGTACTTC. Residues: CASRGQPGETQYF.

CDR3 sequence (DNA): TGCAGCGTTGTCGGGGTTACTGAAGCTTTCTTT. Translated, it gives CSVVGVTEAFF. The chain employs TRBV29-1 and TRBJ1-1; D is unclear. This CDR3 contains 11 residues. The germline V gene has CDR1 SQVTM and CDR2 ANQGSEA. Trimming took off 4 bases at V and 5 bases at J, with 8 bases between the two ends. Combining the CDR3 with reference TRBV29-1 and TRBJ1-1 gives the whole variable domain SAVISQKPSRDICQRGTSLTIQCQVDSQVTMMFWYRQQPGQSLTLIATANQGSEATYESGFVIDKFPISRPNLTFSTLTVSNMSPEDSSIYLCSVVGVTEAFFGQGTRLTVV.

V and J are TRBV30 and TRBJ1-2; TRBD1 agrees at 7 bases. The V and J ends lost 1 base and 4 bases, in that order; junction bases with no gene match: 12. Germline-derived CDR1 and CDR2 are GTSNPN and SVGIG (reference sequence). This CDR3 has 16 residues. The CDR3 spells CAWSGMGQLSGYGYTF. The DNA of the CDR3 is TGTGCCTGGAGTGGAATGGGACAGTTGAGTGGCTATGGCTACACCTTC.

The rearrangement links TRBV21-1 to TRBJ1-5. TRBV21-1 is noted as a pseudogene. The CDR3 is made up of 11 amino acids. CDR3 sequence (DNA): TGTGCCAGCAGCAAGGATCAGCCCCAGCATTTT. It encodes CASSKDQPQHF.

This clone appeared a few times. CDR3 nucleotide sequence: TGTGCCAGCAGCTTGTACTCGACTAGCGGGGGCAAAAACATTCAGTACTTC. Its protein is CASSLYSTSGGKNIQYF. The chain employs TRBV5-6 and TRBJ2-4; 12 nucleotides align to TRBD2. In germline, CDR1 is SGHDT, CDR2 YYEEEE. The ends lost 1 base at V and 3 bases at J; junction bases unmatched: 5. The CDR3 contains 17 residues.

The chain joins TRBV10-3 to TRBJ2-5; TRBD1 matches 7 bases. The CDR3 totals 12 residues. Germline CDR1 and CDR2: ENHRY and SYGVKD. Trimming removed 6 bases from V and 5 bases from J; junction bases left unmatched: 3. The CDR3 sequence is CAISIQGETQYF. For the CDR3, the DNA is TGTGCCATCAGCATACAGGGGGAGACCCAGTACTTC.

The chain has TRBV7-8 and TRBJ1-1; 10 nucleotides align to TRBD1. Germline V gene data show CDR1 as SGHVS and CDR2 as FQNEAQ. V was clipped by 5 bases and J by 6 bases; unmatched bases: 6. The CDR3 is made up of 14 amino acids. This CDR3 reads CASSLDRGNAEAFF. For the CDR3, the DNA is TGTGCCAGCAGCCTGGACAGGGGGAATGCTGAAGCTTTCTTT.

The rearrangement uses TRBV18 and TRBJ1-2; 8 nucleotides match TRBD1. The CDR3 is made up of 15 amino acids. Looked up from germline, CDR1 is KGHSH and CDR2 is LQKENI. The V segment lost 4 bases and the J segment 2 bases; nucleotides outside the gene matches: 6. The CDR3 sequence: CASSQARTGNYGYTF. The CDR3 bases are TGTGCCAGCTCACAAGCCCGGACAGGGAACTATGGCTACACCTTC.

The chain links TRBV6-1 to TRBJ1-6, with D unclear. CDR1 and CDR2 from the germline V gene are MNHNS and SASEGT. This CDR3 has 12 residues. Trimming shortened V by 7 bases and J by 7 bases, and 8 bases separated the two germline ends. The CDR3 coding sequence is TGTGCCAGCACCCAAATGAATTCACCCCTCCACTTT. This encodes CASTQMNSPLHF.

The table lists this clone with a few counts. This chain links TRBV6-1 with TRBJ2-1; no clear D gene. The CDR3 is made up of 11 amino acids. V was pared by 1 base and J by 9 bases, with 4 bases between. Germline CDR1 reads MNHNS; CDR2 reads SASEGT. In DNA, the CDR3 is TGTGCCAGCAGTGAAGGTGGTGAGCAGTTCTTC. Translating gives CASSEGGEQFF.

This chain connects TRBV25-1 to TRBJ1-2; D is perhaps TRBD1 (6 bases). The V gene's germline CDR1 is MGHDK and CDR2 SYGVNS. The CDR3 runs to 15 residues. V lost 3 bases and J lost 7, with 18 bases in between. The CDR3 sequence: CASSEVQGFFGGYTF. The CDR3 region has the DNA TGTGCCAGCAGTGAGGTCCAGGGGTTCTTCGGTGGCTACACCTTC.

This rearrangement joins TRBV30 to TRBJ2-5, with D possibly matching TRBD1 (5 bases). Germline CDR1 is GTSNPN and CDR2 is SVGIG (reference sequence). V lost 2 bases and J lost 0, with 16 bases in between. The CDR3 consists of 16 residues. CDR3: CAWSSWGPRDQETQYF. In nucleotides, the CDR3 is TGTGCCTGGAGTTCATGGGGCCCTCGTGACCAAGAGACCCAGTACTTC.

The chain uses TRBV4-2 and TRBJ1-4; maybe TRBD1 (5 bases). The CDR3 is 16 residues long. The germline CDR1 and CDR2 sequences are LGHNA and YNFKEQ. The V gene lost 0 bases and the J gene lost 3 bases, with 11 bases spanning the gap. The CDR3 reads CASSQEEYRPNEKLFF. In DNA, the CDR3 is TGTGCCAGCAGCCAAGAGGAGTACAGGCCTAATGAAAAACTGTTTTTT.

J is TRBJ1-6 and V is TRBV4-1, with 10 bases lining up with TRBD1. This CDR3 is 15 amino acids long. Germline CDR1 and CDR2: MGHRA and YSYEKL. V was pared by 0 bases and J by 10 bases, with 3 bases of the junction left unmatched. The CDR3 DNA reads TGCGCCAGCAGCCAAGAGGGGACAGGGGCATCACCCCTCCACTTT. It encodes CASSQEGTGASPLHF.

This chain links TRBV30 with TRBJ2-7; 9 bases are shared with TRBD1. The CDR3 has 16 amino acids. CDR1 and CDR2 (germline): GTSNPN, SVGIG (reference sequence). V lost 0 bases, J lost 3 bases, and 9 bases stayed unmatched. The CDR3 reads CAWSVRSGTGNYEQYF. The CDR3, as DNA: TGTGCCTGGAGTGTACGTTCCGGGACAGGGAACTACGAGCAGTACTTC.

The chain joins TRBV2 to TRBJ2-5; tentative D call: TRBD1 (5 bases). The CDR3 length is 13 residues. CDR1 and CDR2 from the germline V gene are SNHLY and FYNNEI. V lost 5 bases to trimming and J lost 5 bases, with 12 bases between them. The CDR3 nucleotides read TGTGCCAGCAGTCTTGGGGCTAGGGAGACCCAGTACTTC. Translation: CASSLGARETQYF.

The chain carries TRBV4-2 and TRBJ2-6, with unresolved D. V was shortened by 9 bases and J by 0 bases, with 12 bases between the two germline ends. The CDR3 consists of 15 residues. CDR1 LGHNA and CDR2 YNFKEQ come from the germline V gene. The CDR3 reads CASAASRSGANVLTF. CDR3 in DNA: TGTGCCAGTGCTGCTAGTCGCTCTGGGGCCAACGTCCTGACTTTC.

CDR3 coding DNA: TGTGCCTGGAGCGCCCTCGACGAGCAGTACTTC. Translating it yields CAWSALDEQYF. This chain links TRBV30 with TRBJ2-7; no firm D call. The length of the CDR3 is 11 residues. V lost 3 bases and J 5 bases, leaving 8 bases between the germline ends. Germline V gives CDR1 GTSNPN, CDR2 SVGIG (reference sequence).

As to this clone: One junction end disagrees with the germline gene, perhaps due to a read error. The CDR3 bases are TGTGCCTGGAGTGTACGTTCTAGCGGGGGGGCCCTCTTC. It is translated as CAWSVRSSGGALF. The chain has TRBV30 and TRBJ2-1, with 12 nucleotides matching TRBD2. Germline V gives CDR1 GTSNPN, CDR2 SVGIG (reference sequence). The CDR3 loop spans 13 amino acids. The variable domain in full, completed from reference TRBV30 and TRBJ2-1, reads SQTIHQWPATLVQPVGSPLSLECTVEGTSNPNLYWYRQAAGRGLQLLFYSVGIGQISSEVPQNLSASRPQDRQFILSSKKLLLSDSGFYLCAWSVRSSGGALFGPGTRLTVL.

The genes are TRBV23-1 and TRBJ2-1; D not certain. TRBV23-1 is classed as an ORF, of uncertain function. The germline V and J ends were trimmed by 3 bases and 3 bases, with 18 bases remaining between them. The CDR3 covers 17 residues. The CDR3 DNA sequence: TGCGCCAGCAGTCAGTTGGCTGGGCTAGTCCTCTACAATGAGCAGTTCTTC. It codes for CASSQLAGLVLYNEQFF.